The 31 T cell receptor beta chains listed next were all sequenced from one sample in a study of regulatory T cells in long-lasting Graves disease. Sequencing libraries for TCR beta were prepared with iRepertoire HTBI primers and Arm-PCR of CDR3 regions. TCRdb re-called the multiplex PCR reads with MiXCR, one entry per CDR3 protein. This sample has roughly 440,000 distinct CDR3 sequences, with about 16% found just once. The time point here: newly diagnosed GD, antithyroid drugs for less than 3 months. The TCR library was made from RNA that had been extracted from PBMCs in TRIzol. These data were likewise used in another study, on T cells in Graves' hyperthyroidism and ophthalmopathy.

This specimen was peripheral blood mononuclear cells (PBMCs), taken at new diagnosis, from a patient treated with antithyroid drugs. These receptors were collected from a woman aged 18-29 years with Graves disease.

This clonotype has ten or more counts. This chain uses TRBV7-3 with TRBJ2-3; 8 nucleotides line up with TRBD2. Looked up from germline, CDR1 is SGHTA and CDR2 is FQGTGA. The CDR3 contains 18 residues. After removal of 3 bases from V and 2 bases from J, the junction contained 13 bases not matched to a gene. The CDR3 DNA follows: TGTGCCAGCAGCTTCCCGTCGGGGCAGCGGGGGACCACAGATACGCAGTATTTT. It yields the protein CASSFPSGQRGTTDTQYF.

This clonotype was detected only a few times. The J gene is TRBJ2-1, the V gene TRBV6-1; 7 positions match TRBD2. The CDR3 length is 17 residues. Unmatched junction bases numbered 13, after V lost 7 bases and J lost 1 base. The V gene's germline CDR1 is MNHNS and CDR2 SASEGT. The DNA of the CDR3 is TGTGCCAGCAATCTCAGTTCGGGAGGAAGTTCCTACAATGAGCAGTTCTTC. Translation gives CASNLSSGGSSYNEQFF.

This clonotype was seen a handful of times. The chain is built from TRBV10-2 and TRBJ2-1, with 11 bases lining up with TRBD2. Germline values: CDR1 WSHSY, CDR2 SAAADI. The CDR3 sequence is 13 residues long. Losses at the gene ends were 8 bases for V and 7 bases for J; bases not matched to a gene: 4. The CDR3 sequence is CASLIAGGNEQFF. CDR3 DNA sequence: TGCGCCAGCTTGATAGCGGGGGGGAATGAGCAGTTCTTC.

This clonotype was counted only a few times. The chain carries TRBV10-2 and TRBJ2-3; 7 bases line up with TRBD1. V was pared by 7 bases and J by 4 bases, with 11 bases of the junction left unmatched. The CDR3 is made up of 15 amino acids. Per the germline V gene, CDR1 is WSHSY and CDR2 is SAAADI. The CDR3 region has the DNA TGCGCCAGCACCTTGGGGAAGGGGGCATCAGATACGCAGTATTTT. Protein: CASTLGKGASDTQYF.

This clonotype was recorded a few times. The chain employs TRBV12-3 or TRBV12-4 and TRBJ1-6; D not certain. There are 15 residues in the CDR3. The V end lost 1 base, the J end lost 0 bases, and 4 bases lay between the germline ends. CDR3 nucleotide sequence: TGTGCCAGCAGTTTAGGGGCCTCCTATAATTCACCCCTCCACTTT. Residues: CASSLGASYNSPLHF.

This clonotype appeared a few times. The V gene is TRBV4-2, the J gene TRBJ2-1, with D perhaps TRBD2 (6 bases). V dropped 0 bases and J dropped 2 bases, with 11 bases sitting between them. There are 16 residues in the CDR3. Germline V gives CDR1 LGHNA, CDR2 YNFKEQ. CDR3 region: CASSQDTGRTYNEQFF. As DNA, the CDR3 is TGTGCCAGCAGCCAAGATACCGGGAGAACCTACAATGAGCAGTTCTTC.

This clonotype showed up just a few times. V gene TRBV2 combines with J gene TRBJ2-4, with a possible D match to TRBD2 (7 bases). CDR1 and CDR2 from the germline V gene are SNHLY and FYNNEI. Trimming stripped 7 bases from V and 9 bases from J, with 13 bases between. This CDR3 spans 12 amino acids. DNA of the CDR3: TGTGCCAGCAAAACGAGGGGGGGCATTCAGTACTTC. Its translation is CASKTRGGIQYF.

This clonotype was counted at least ten times. This chain's CDR3 is CASSVWGQGPANEKLFF. CDR3 nucleotide sequence: TGTGCCAGCAGTGTCTGGGGACAGGGGCCCGCTAATGAAAAACTGTTTTTT. This chain uses TRBV2 with TRBJ1-4; 10 nucleotides line up with TRBD1. In germline, CDR1 is SNHLY, CDR2 FYNNEI. V lost 4 bases and J lost 3; bases outside the gene matches: 8. The CDR3 is 17 residues long.

A word on this clonotype: One base away lies a much larger clone, so this may be a sequencing read error. The J gene is TRBJ2-5, the V gene TRBV18, with D possibly being TRBD1 (6 bases). The germline V and J ends were trimmed by 0 bases and 7 bases, with 15 bases remaining between them. CDR3 length: 15 amino acids. Per germline, CDR1 KGHSH and CDR2 LQKENI. CDR3 residues: CASSPPTGLRGTQYF. DNA of the CDR3: TGTGCCAGCTCACCACCCACAGGGTTAAGAGGGACCCAGTACTTC.

V is TRBV4-1 and J is TRBJ1-6; D gene ambiguous. The germline CDR1 and CDR2 sequences are MGHRA and YSYEKL. V was clipped by 0 bases and J by 7 bases, with 7 bases between them. The CDR3 consists of 14 residues. CDR3 nucleotide sequence: TGCGCCAGCAGCCAAGATTGGACCAATTCACCCCTCCACTTT. This sequence encodes CASSQDWTNSPLHF.

This clonotype has a count of ten or more. In nucleotides, the CDR3 is TGTGCCAGCAGTCGACAGTTCCAAGAGACCCAGTACTTC. It translates to CASSRQFQETQYF. The J gene is TRBJ2-5, the V gene TRBV6-1; D possibly corresponds to TRBD1 (5 bases). This CDR3 comprises 13 residues. CDR1 MNHNS and CDR2 SASEGT come from the germline V gene. The V end was cut by 5 bases, the J end by 1 base, with 8 bases between.

This chain joins TRBV7-9 and TRBJ2-7; D not certain. Trimming cost V 7 bases and J 4 bases, with 14 bases left between them. CDR1 and CDR2 from the germline V gene are SEHNR and FQNEAQ (reference sequence). CDR3 length: 13 residues. In nucleotides, the CDR3 is TGTGCCAGCACCCCCGGAGACAATTACGAGCAGTACTTC. Encoded protein: CASTPGDNYEQYF.

The J gene is TRBJ1-2, the V gene TRBV6-1; D call uncertain. V gave up 1 base and J gave up 5 bases, with 11 bases separating them. Germline V lookup: CDR1 MNHNS, CDR2 SASEGT. This CDR3 has 14 amino acids. The CDR3 sequence is CASSEVGGLYGYTF. CDR3 nucleotide sequence: TGTGCCAGCAGTGAAGTTGGAGGGTTATATGGCTACACCTTC.

This rearrangement joins TRBV7-9 to TRBJ2-3, with 12 bases that match TRBD2. The ends lost 2 bases at V and 2 bases at J; junction bases unmatched: 8. This CDR3 comprises 18 residues. The germline V gene has CDR1 SEHNR and CDR2 FQNEAQ (reference sequence). The CDR3 spells CASSLYLTSGGYTDTQYF. The CDR3 coding sequence is TGTGCCAGCAGCTTATACTTGACTAGCGGGGGTTACACAGATACGCAGTATTTT.

This clonotype occurred many times. This sequence joins TRBV7-3 and TRBJ2-3; 10 nucleotides agree with TRBD2. The CDR3 is made up of 17 amino acids. V lost 5 bases, J lost 5 bases, and 13 bases stayed unmatched. Germline V gene sequence: CDR1 SGHTA, CDR2 FQGTGA. The CDR3 region is CASSPTRTSGGGDTQYF. The CDR3, as DNA: TGTGCCAGCAGCCCAACAAGGACTAGCGGAGGAGGAGATACGCAGTATTTT. The whole variable domain, filled in from reference TRBV7-3 and TRBJ2-3, reads GAGVSQTPSNKVTEKGKYVELRCDPISGHTALYWYRQSLGQGPEFLIYFQGTGAADDSGLPNDRFFAVRPEGSVSTLKIQRTERGDSAVYLCASSPTRTSGGGDTQYFGPGTRLTVL.

V and J are TRBV9 and TRBJ2-6; D is unclear. Between the trimmed V and J ends, which lost 2 bases and 0 bases, there was a span of 3 bases. Germline CDR1 reads SGDLS; CDR2 reads YYNGEE. This CDR3 has 14 residues. The CDR3 protein is CASSVASGANVLTF. The CDR3 DNA reads as TGTGCCAGCAGCGTTGCCTCTGGGGCCAACGTCCTGACTTTC.

The chain links TRBV2 to TRBJ2-3, with D possibly TRBD1 on 5 matching bases. This CDR3 region has 12 residues. Germline V gives CDR1 SNHLY, CDR2 FYNNEI. V lost 5 bases and J 9 bases, leaving 12 bases between the germline ends. The CDR3 is CASSSDSQTQYF. For the CDR3, the DNA is TGTGCCAGCAGTTCCGACAGTCAAACGCAGTATTTT.

This clonotype was picked up a small number of times. V and J are TRBV4-3 and TRBJ2-1; TRBD1 might be the D (5 bases). CDR1 and CDR2 from the germline V gene are LGHNA and YSLEER. V was shortened by 0 bases and J by 6 bases, with 12 bases between the two germline ends. CDR3 length equals 15 residues. The DNA of the CDR3 is TGCGCCAGCAGCCAAGATAAGGGGCGCGGCAATGAGCAGTTCTTC. It yields the protein CASSQDKGRGNEQFF.

J is TRBJ2-7 and V is TRBV15; D gene unclear. Germline V gene lookup returns CDR1 LNHNV and CDR2 YYDKDF (reference sequence). The germline V and J ends were trimmed by 0 bases and 3 bases, with 9 bases remaining between them. There are 14 residues in the CDR3. The DNA for the CDR3 is TGTGCCACCAGCAGAGACGTGGGTGGCTACGAGCAGTACTTC. Amino acid sequence: CATSRDVGGYEQYF.

The sample holds a few counts of this clonotype. This chain links TRBV19 with TRBJ1-5; D is possibly TRBD1 (5 bases). Trimming cost V 11 bases and J 9 bases, with 23 bases left between them. Germline assignment: CDR1 LNHDA and CDR2 SQIVND (reference sequence). The CDR3 is 14 amino acids. The CDR3 here is CAASETGAILPQHF. CDR3 bases: TGTGCCGCCTCAGAAACAGGAGCAATCTTGCCCCAGCATTTT.

The gene calls are TRBV9 and TRBJ2-5, with 7 bases aligning to TRBD2. With V trimmed by 3 bases and J by 4 bases, 3 bases remained unmatched. The CDR3 consists of 13 residues. CDR1 and CDR2 from the germline V gene are SGDLS and YYNGEE. The DNA of the CDR3 is TGTGCCAGCAGCGGGACTAGGACAGAGACCCAGTACTTC. Amino acid sequence: CASSGTRTETQYF.

This clonotype was observed many times. This chain connects TRBV6-5 to TRBJ2-1, with TRBD2 identical over 10 bases. V lost 3 bases and J lost 8; bases outside the gene matches: 10. The CDR3 runs to 16 residues. Germline V gene lookup returns CDR1 MNHEY and CDR2 SVGAGI. The CDR3 DNA is TGTGCCAGCAGTTATCTTCAGCGGGAGGGGTCATATGAGCAGTTCTTC. Its translation is CASSYLQREGSYEQFF.

This clonotype showed up many times. The V and J genes are TRBV6-1 and TRBJ2-7, with 8 bases fitting TRBD1. V trimming: 4 bases; J trimming: 4 bases; junction bases outside the gene matches: 6. The CDR3 spans 14 residues. Germline values: CDR1 MNHNS, CDR2 SASEGT. The CDR3 bases are TGTGCCAGCAGTGTCGGCAGGGGGCTTTACGAGCAGTACTTC. This encodes CASSVGRGLYEQYF.

A few counts support this clonotype. The chain has TRBV12-3 or TRBV12-4 and TRBJ1-2, with D possibly being TRBD1 (6 bases). V gave up 2 bases and J gave up 12 bases, with 16 bases separating them. The CDR3 contains 13 residues. The CDR3 DNA is TGTGCCAGCAGTTTAACAACATGGGGGGCGGACACCTTC. Its translation: CASSLTTWGADTF.

V is TRBV6-1 and J is TRBJ2-1; TRBD2 matches at 8 bases. The CDR3 covers 14 residues. Germline CDR1 reads MNHNS; CDR2 reads SASEGT. Unmatched junction bases numbered 14, after V lost 9 bases and J lost 10 bases. This CDR3 is CASSERERSYEQFF. The CDR3, as DNA: TGTGCCAGTTCCGAGCGGGAGCGTTCCTACGAGCAGTTCTTC.

This clonotype was seen repeatedly, ten times or more. The chain links TRBV7-9 to TRBJ2-7, with 7 bases lining up with TRBD2. Germline-derived CDR1 and CDR2 are SEHNR and FQNEAQ (reference sequence). The CDR3 sequence is 15 residues long. Trimming removed 7 bases from V and 5 bases from J; junction bases left unmatched: 14. The CDR3 nucleotides read TGTGCCAGCACCCTTGCACTGGGGGAGGGACACGAGCAGTACTTC. Translating it yields CASTLALGEGHEQYF.

This clonotype was counted at least ten times. The V call is TRBV15, the J call TRBJ1-2; unclear D gene. This CDR3 has 15 residues. CDR1 is LNHNV, CDR2 YYDKDF, per germline (reference sequence). Deletions cut 4 bases from V and 6 bases from J, with 18 bases between. DNA for the CDR3: TGTGCCACCAGCACGGAGGTGGTGGCAAGCGATGGCTACACCTTC. Protein product: CATSTEVVASDGYTF.

There are a few counts of this clonotype. The chain's CDR3 is CSVVGGGANIEAFF. DNA of the CDR3: TGCAGCGTTGTGGGAGGGGGCGCAAATATTGAAGCTTTCTTT. The chain has TRBV29-1 and TRBJ1-1, with TRBD1 identical over 7 bases. Trimming cost V 4 bases and J 7 bases; bases outside gene matches: 12. The CDR3 has 14 residues. Germline assignment: CDR1 SQVTM and CDR2 ANQGSEA.

This clonotype appeared once. Possible read error: a much larger clone is one base away. Given the absence of the conserved phenylalanine or tryptophan at the CDR3 end, a read error is likely. The CDR3 region is CATRTLGEETQYL. CDR3 nucleotide sequence: TGTGCCACCCGGACCCTGGGAGAAGAGACCCAGTACCTC. This chain links TRBV10-3 with TRBJ2-5, with D possibly matching TRBD2 (5 bases). This CDR3 region has 13 residues. Germline CDR1 and CDR2: ENHRY and SYGVKD. V dropped 10 bases and J dropped 3 bases, with 15 bases sitting between them.

In its sample, this clonotype was seen many times. This chain connects TRBV3-1 to TRBJ1-3; D is ambiguous. The CDR3 is 14 amino acids. Trimming stripped 0 bases from V and 7 bases from J, with 10 bases between. Germline-derived CDR1 and CDR2 are LGHDT and YNNKEL (reference sequence). In DNA, the CDR3 is TGTGCCAGCAGCCAAGAGAGGGATTCTAACACCATATATTTT. Its translation: CASSQERDSNTIYF.

This clonotype was seen a handful of times. The CDR3: CASSLRSGYGNQPQHF. The CDR3 coding sequence is TGTGCCAGCAGTTTAAGATCCGGATACGGGAATCAGCCCCAGCATTTT. This chain uses TRBV28 with TRBJ1-5; D is unresolved. The ends were cut back, 2 bases at V and 4 bases at J, with 15 bases in the middle. The germline gives CDR1 MDHEN, CDR2 SYDVKM. The CDR3 is made up of 16 amino acids.